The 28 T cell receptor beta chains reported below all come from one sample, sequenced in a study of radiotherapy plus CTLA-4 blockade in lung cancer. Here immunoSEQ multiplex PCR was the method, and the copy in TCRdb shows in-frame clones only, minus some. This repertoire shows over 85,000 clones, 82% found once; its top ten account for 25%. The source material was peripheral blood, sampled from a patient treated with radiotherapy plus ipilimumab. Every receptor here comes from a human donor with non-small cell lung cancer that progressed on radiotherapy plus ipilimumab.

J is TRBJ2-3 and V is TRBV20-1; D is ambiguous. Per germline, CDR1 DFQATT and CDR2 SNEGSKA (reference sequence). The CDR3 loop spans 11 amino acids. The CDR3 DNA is TGCAGGGCGTTTCACACAGATACGCAGTATTTT. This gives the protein CRAFHTDTQYF.

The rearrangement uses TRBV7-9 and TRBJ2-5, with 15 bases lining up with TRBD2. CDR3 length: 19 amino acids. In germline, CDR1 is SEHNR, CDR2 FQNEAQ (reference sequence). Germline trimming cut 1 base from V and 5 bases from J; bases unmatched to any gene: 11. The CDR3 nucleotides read TGTGCCAGCAGCTTAGGCGACAGGGGACTAGCGGGAGGCCGGGAGACCCAGTACTTC. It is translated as CASSLGDRGLAGGRETQYF.

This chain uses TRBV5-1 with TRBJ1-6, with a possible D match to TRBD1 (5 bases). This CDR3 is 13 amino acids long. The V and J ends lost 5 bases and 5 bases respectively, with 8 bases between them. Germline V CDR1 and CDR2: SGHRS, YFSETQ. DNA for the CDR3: TGCGCCAGCAGGGACACGGATAATTCACCCCTCCACTTT. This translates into CASRDTDNSPLHF.

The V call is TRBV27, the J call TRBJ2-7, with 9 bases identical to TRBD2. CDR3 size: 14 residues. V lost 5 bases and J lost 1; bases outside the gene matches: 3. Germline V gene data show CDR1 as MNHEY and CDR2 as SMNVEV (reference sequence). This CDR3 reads CASSPTSGSYEQYF. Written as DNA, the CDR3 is TGTGCCAGCAGTCCGACTAGCGGATCCTACGAGCAGTACTTC.

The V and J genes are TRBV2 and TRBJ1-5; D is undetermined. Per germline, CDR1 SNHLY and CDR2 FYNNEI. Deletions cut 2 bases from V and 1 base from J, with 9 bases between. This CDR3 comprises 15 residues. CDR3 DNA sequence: TGTGCCAGCAGTGAAAGTGTGGGGAGCAATCAGCCCCAGCATTTT. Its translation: CASSESVGSNQPQHF.

The CDR3 reads CASSSSGSYSGANVLTF. The CDR3 DNA reads TGTGCCAGCAGCTCTTCCGGGTCCTACTCTGGGGCCAACGTCCTGACTTTC. The rearrangement joins TRBV5-8 to TRBJ2-6; D unclear. The germline V gene encodes CDR1 SGHTS and CDR2 YDEGEE. The V and J ends lost 3 bases and 0 bases respectively, with 13 bases between them. The CDR3 sequence is 17 residues long.

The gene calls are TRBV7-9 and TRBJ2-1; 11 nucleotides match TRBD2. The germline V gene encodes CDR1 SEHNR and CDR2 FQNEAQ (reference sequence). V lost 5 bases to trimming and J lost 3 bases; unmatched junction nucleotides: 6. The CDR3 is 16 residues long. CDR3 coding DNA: TGTGCCAGCAGCGCCCGGGGACTAGCGGACTACAATGAGCAGTTCTTC. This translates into CASSARGLADYNEQFF. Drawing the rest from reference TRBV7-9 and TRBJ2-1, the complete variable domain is DTGVSQNPRHKITKRGQNVTFRCDPISEHNRLYWYRQTLGQGPEFLTYFQNEAQLEKSRLLSDRFSAERPKGSFSTLEIQRTEQGDSAMYLCASSARGLADYNEQFFGPGTRLTVL.

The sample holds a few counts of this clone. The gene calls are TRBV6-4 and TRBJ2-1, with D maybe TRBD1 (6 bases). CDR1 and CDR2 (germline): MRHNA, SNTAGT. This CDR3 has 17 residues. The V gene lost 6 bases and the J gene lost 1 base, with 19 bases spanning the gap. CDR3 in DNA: TGTGCCAGCAGCCCATTTACAGGGCTTTTTTCCTACAATGAGCAGTTCTTC. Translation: CASSPFTGLFSYNEQFF.

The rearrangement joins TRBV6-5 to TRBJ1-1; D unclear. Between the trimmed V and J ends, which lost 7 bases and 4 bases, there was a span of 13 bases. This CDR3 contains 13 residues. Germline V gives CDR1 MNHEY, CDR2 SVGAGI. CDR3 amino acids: CASTLDGITEAFF. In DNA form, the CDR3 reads TGTGCCAGCACCTTGGACGGGATCACTGAAGCTTTCTTT.

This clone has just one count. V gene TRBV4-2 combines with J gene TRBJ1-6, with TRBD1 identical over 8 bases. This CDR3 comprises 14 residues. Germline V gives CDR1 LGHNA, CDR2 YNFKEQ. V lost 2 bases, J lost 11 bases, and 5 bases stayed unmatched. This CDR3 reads CASSQRQGMPPLHF. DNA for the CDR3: TGTGCCAGCAGCCAAAGACAGGGGATGCCACCCCTCCACTTT.

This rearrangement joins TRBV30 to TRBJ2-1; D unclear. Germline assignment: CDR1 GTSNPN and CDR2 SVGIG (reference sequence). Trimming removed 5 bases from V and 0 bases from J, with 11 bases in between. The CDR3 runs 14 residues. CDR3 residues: CAWVEGSSYNEQFF. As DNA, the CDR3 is TGTGCCTGGGTAGAAGGTAGCTCCTACAATGAGCAGTTCTTC.

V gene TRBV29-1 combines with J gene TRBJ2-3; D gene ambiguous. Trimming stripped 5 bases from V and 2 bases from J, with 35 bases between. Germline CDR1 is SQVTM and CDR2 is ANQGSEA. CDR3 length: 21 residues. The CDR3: CSVRVAPRRFGPTEDTDTQYF. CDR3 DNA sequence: TGCAGCGTTCGGGTCGCGCCGCGCCGCTTCGGGCCAACCGAGGACACAGATACGCAGTATTTT.

CDR3 sequence reads: CASSTGTNTGELFF. The CDR3 nucleotides are TGTGCCAGCAGTACAGGAACGAACACCGGGGAGCTGTTTTTT. The rearrangement uses TRBV2 and TRBJ2-2; D might be TRBD1 (5 bases). This CDR3 region has 14 residues. Trimming removed 5 bases at V and 0 bases at J, with 7 bases between. Germline V gene data show CDR1 as SNHLY and CDR2 as FYNNEI.

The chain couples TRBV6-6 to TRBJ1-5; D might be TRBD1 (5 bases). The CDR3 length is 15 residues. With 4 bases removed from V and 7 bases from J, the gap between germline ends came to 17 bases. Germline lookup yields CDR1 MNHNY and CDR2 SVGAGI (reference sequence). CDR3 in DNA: TGTGCCAGCAGTTTCCGGAGGGTGGGGGGACAGCCCCAGCATTTT. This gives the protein CASSFRRVGGQPQHF.

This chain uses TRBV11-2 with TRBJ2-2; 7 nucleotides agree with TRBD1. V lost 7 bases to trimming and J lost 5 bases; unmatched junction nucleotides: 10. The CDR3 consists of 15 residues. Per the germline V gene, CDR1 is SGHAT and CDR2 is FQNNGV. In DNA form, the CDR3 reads TGTGCCAGCACCGAAAACAGGGGAGAGACCGGGGAGCTGTTTTTT. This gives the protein CASTENRGETGELFF.

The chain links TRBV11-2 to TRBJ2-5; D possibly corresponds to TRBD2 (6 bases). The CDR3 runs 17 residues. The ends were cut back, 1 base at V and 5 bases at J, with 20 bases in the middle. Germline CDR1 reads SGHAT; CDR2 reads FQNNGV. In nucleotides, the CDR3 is TGTGCCAGCAGCTTAGGTTGGGAGGCCGGGGTTCGGGAGACCCAGTACTTC. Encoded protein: CASSLGWEAGVRETQYF.

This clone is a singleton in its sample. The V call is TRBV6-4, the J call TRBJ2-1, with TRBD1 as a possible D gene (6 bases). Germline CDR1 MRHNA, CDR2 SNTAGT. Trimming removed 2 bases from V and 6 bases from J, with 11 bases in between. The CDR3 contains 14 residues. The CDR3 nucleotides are TGTGCCAGCAGTGACCAGGGGTCGGCCAATGAGCAGTTCTTC. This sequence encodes CASSDQGSANEQFF.

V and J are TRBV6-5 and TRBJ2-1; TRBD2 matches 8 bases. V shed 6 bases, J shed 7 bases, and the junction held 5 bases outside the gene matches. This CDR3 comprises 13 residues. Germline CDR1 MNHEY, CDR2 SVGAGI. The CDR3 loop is CASSHPSGNEQFF. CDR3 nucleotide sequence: TGTGCCAGCAGCCACCCTAGCGGGAATGAGCAGTTCTTC.

The CDR3 region is CASSSRRPNAEESGNTIYF. The CDR3 coding sequence is TGTGCCAGCAGCTCCCGCCGGCCTAATGCCGAAGAAAGTGGGAACACCATATATTTT. This chain joins TRBV5-4 and TRBJ1-3; D gene ambiguous. This CDR3 has 19 residues. Germline V gene lookup returns CDR1 SGHNT and CDR2 YYREEE (reference sequence). The V end was cut by 3 bases, the J end by 7 bases, with 29 bases between.

This chain's CDR3 is CASRGPNTGELFF. As DNA, the CDR3 is TGTGCCAGCAGGGGGCCGAACACCGGGGAGCTGTTTTTT. The genes are TRBV6-5 and TRBJ2-2, with D perhaps matching TRBD1 (5 bases). The CDR3 contains 13 residues. V dropped 6 bases and J dropped 0 bases, with 5 bases sitting between them. The germline gives CDR1 MNHEY, CDR2 SVGAGI.

CDR3 DNA: TGTGCCAGCAGCCAAGGGGAGTTCGGACTACCAGTGACCCAGTACTTC. Residues: CASSQGEFGLPVTQYF. This chain joins TRBV14 and TRBJ2-5; the D gene is possibly TRBD2 (6 bases). This CDR3 is built from 16 residues. Germline CDR1 and CDR2: SGHDN and FVKESK. V lost 1 base and J 7 bases, leaving 19 bases between the germline ends.

The CDR3 here is CATRDSYEQYF. Written as DNA, the CDR3 is TGTGCCACGAGAGATTCCTACGAGCAGTACTTC. The chain uses TRBV28 and TRBJ2-7, with D unclear. The germline V gene has CDR1 MDHEN and CDR2 SYDVKM. With 10 bases removed from V and 1 base from J, the gap between germline ends came to 8 bases. The CDR3 has 11 residues.

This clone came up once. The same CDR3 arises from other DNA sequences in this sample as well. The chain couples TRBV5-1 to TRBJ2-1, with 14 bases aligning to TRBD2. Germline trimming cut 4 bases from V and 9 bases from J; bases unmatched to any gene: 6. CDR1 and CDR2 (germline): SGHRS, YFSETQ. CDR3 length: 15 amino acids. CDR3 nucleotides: TGCGCCAGCAGCCCGGGACTAGCGGGAGTTGGTGAGCAGTTCTTC. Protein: CASSPGLAGVGEQFF. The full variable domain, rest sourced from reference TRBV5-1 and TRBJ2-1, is KAGVTQTPRYLIKTRGQQVTLSCSPISGHRSVSWYQQTPGQGLQFLFEYFSETQRNKGNFPGRFSGRQFSNSRSEMNVSTLELGDSALYLCASSPGLAGVGEQFFGPGTRLTVL.

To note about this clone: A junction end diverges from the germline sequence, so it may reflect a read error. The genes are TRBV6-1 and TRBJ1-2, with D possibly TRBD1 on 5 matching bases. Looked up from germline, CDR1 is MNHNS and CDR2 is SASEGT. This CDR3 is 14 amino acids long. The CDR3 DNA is TGTGCCAGCAGCGAAGGGGCCAGGAACTATGGCTACACCTTC. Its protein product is CASSEGARNYGYTF.

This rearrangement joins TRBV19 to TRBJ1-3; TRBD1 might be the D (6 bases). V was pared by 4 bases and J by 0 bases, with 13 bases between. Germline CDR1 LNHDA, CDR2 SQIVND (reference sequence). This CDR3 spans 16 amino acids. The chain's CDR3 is CASSRRTGNSGNTIYF. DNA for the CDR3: TGTGCCAGTAGTAGACGTACAGGGAACTCTGGAAACACCATATATTTT.

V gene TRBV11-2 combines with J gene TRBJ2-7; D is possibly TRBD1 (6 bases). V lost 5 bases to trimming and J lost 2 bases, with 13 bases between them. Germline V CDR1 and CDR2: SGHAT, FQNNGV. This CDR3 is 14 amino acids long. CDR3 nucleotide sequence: TGTGCCAGCAGCGCTTCACAGGGCACCTACGAGCAGTACTTC. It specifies CASSASQGTYEQYF.

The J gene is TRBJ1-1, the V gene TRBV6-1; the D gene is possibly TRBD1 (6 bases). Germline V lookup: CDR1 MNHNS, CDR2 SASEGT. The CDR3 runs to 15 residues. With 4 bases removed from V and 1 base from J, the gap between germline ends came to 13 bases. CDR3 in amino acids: CASSASGAPNTEAFF. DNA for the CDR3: TGTGCCAGCAGTGCCTCAGGGGCTCCGAACACTGAAGCTTTCTTT.

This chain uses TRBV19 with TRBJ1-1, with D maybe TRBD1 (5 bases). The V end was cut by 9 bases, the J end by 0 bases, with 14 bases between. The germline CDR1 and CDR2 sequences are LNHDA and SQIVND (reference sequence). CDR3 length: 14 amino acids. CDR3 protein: CASTDGQVNTEAFF. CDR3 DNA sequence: TGTGCCAGCACCGATGGACAAGTGAACACTGAAGCTTTCTTT.